The 14 T cell receptor beta chains listed next were all sequenced from one sample in a study of T cells after yellow fever vaccination. TCRdb re-derived calls from the 5' RACE reads in MiXCR, one entry per CDR3 protein. Of about 340,000 distinct CDR3 sequences in the sample, 8% to 10% were seen once. Sequencing was performed on PBMCs, taken on the day of the first yellow fever vaccination. Every receptor here comes from a young man who received the YFV17D yellow fever vaccine.

This clonotype was counted only a few times. This rearrangement joins TRBV5-1 to TRBJ1-2; D may be TRBD1 (6 bases). The germline V gene encodes CDR1 SGHRS and CDR2 YFSETQ. This CDR3 spans 17 amino acids. Trimming left V 0 bases short and J 0 bases short, with 15 bases between. The CDR3 sequence is CASSLDPGARSNYGYTF. The DNA of the CDR3 is TGCGCCAGCAGCTTGGACCCGGGGGCGCGATCTAACTATGGCTACACCTTC. Full variable domain (remainder filled in from reference TRBV5-1 and TRBJ1-2): KAGVTQTPRYLIKTRGQQVTLSCSPISGHRSVSWYQQTPGQGLQFLFEYFSETQRNKGNFPGRFSGRQFSNSRSEMNVSTLELGDSALYLCASSLDPGARSNYGYTFGSGTRLTVV.

This clonotype was observed a handful of times. The chain recombines TRBV12-3 or TRBV12-4 with TRBJ1-5; 8 bases map to TRBD1. The V gene end was trimmed by 2 bases and the J gene end by 4 bases; junction bases not matched to a gene: 7. This CDR3 spans 16 amino acids. The CDR3 is CASSLMRDRNNQPQHF. The CDR3 nucleotides read TGTGCCAGCAGTTTAATGAGGGACAGGAATAATCAGCCCCAGCATTTT.

The chain couples TRBV4-1 to TRBJ1-1, with D unclear. The germline CDR1 and CDR2 sequences are MGHRA and YSYEKL. Trimming pared 3 bases from V and 7 bases from J, leaving 18 bases between. The CDR3 covers 15 residues. DNA for the CDR3: TGCGCCAGCAGCCATCCGGCGGGTTTGGGTAGTGAAGCTTTCTTT. Its translation: CASSHPAGLGSEAFF.

This chain uses TRBV12-3 or TRBV12-4 with TRBJ1-2, with D perhaps matching TRBD1 (5 bases). Trimming took 5 bases from V and 6 from J, leaving 19 bases between them. This CDR3 region has 15 residues. CDR3 sequence reads: CASSPGGGRGNGYTF. In nucleotides, the CDR3 is TGTGCCAGCAGTCCCGGGGGGGGAAGGGGAAATGGCTACACCTTC.

The V gene is TRBV6-2 or TRBV6-3, the J gene TRBJ2-7; 8 nucleotides line up with TRBD2. This CDR3 comprises 13 residues. The V gene end was trimmed by 2 bases and the J gene end by 6 bases; junction bases not matched to a gene: 3. Germline lookup yields CDR1 MNHEY and CDR2 SVGEGT. DNA of the CDR3: TGTGCCAGCAGTTACACGGGGGGGATCGAGCAGTACTTC. Amino acid sequence: CASSYTGGIEQYF.

This clonotype was counted between two and nine times. The chain recombines TRBV10-3 with TRBJ1-3; weak D call: TRBD1 (5 bases). Germline CDR1 and CDR2: ENHRY and SYGVKD. The V gene lost 10 bases and the J gene lost 2 bases, with 12 bases spanning the gap. This CDR3 is built from 13 residues. CDR3 nucleotide sequence: TGTGCCACCGCGGGGGGTGCTGGAAACACCATATATTTT. Amino acid sequence: CATAGGAGNTIYF.

This clonotype was recorded a few times. The chain combines TRBV28 with TRBJ2-7; the D gene is possibly TRBD1 (6 bases). Germline CDR1 reads MDHEN; CDR2 reads SYDVKM. Trimming took 8 bases from V and 3 from J, leaving 14 bases between them. This CDR3 spans 13 amino acids. The CDR3 region has the DNA TGTGCCAGCGCCCTGGGCAGGGGCTACGAGCAGTACGTC. It specifies CASALGRGYEQYV.

This clonotype was seen at least ten times. The rearrangement joins TRBV3-1 to TRBJ1-1, with D uncertain. Germline CDR1 and CDR2: LGHDT and YNNKEL (reference sequence). Between the trimmed V and J ends, which lost 4 bases and 1 base, there was a span of 10 bases. The CDR3 spans 14 residues. This CDR3 reads CASSRDSRNTEAFF. The CDR3 DNA is TGTGCCAGCAGCCGGGATAGTAGGAACACTGAAGCTTTCTTT. Drawing the rest from reference TRBV3-1 and TRBJ1-1, the complete variable domain is DTAVSQTPKYLVTQMGNDKSIKCEQNLGHDTMYWYKQDSKKFLKIMFSYNNKELIINETVPNRFSPKSPDKAHLNLHINSLELGDSAVYFCASSRDSRNTEAFFGQGTRLTVV.

The chain joins TRBV5-1 to TRBJ2-2; 7 bases fit TRBD2. CDR3 size: 16 residues. After removal of 9 bases from V and 4 bases from J, the junction contained 15 bases not matched to a gene. CDR1 and CDR2 (germline): SGHRS, YFSETQ. The CDR3 nucleotides are TGCGCCACCTCCAGAAGCGGGGAGAGGGGCACCGGGGAGCTGTTTTTT. As protein: CATSRSGERGTGELFF. Filled out from reference TRBV5-1 and TRBJ2-2, the complete variable domain reads KAGVTQTPRYLIKTRGQQVTLSCSPISGHRSVSWYQQTPGQGLQFLFEYFSETQRNKGNFPGRFSGRQFSNSRSEMNVSTLELGDSALYLCATSRSGERGTGELFFGEGSRLTVL.

This clonotype showed up just a few times. The rearrangement links TRBV29-1 to TRBJ2-5, with D perhaps TRBD1 (7 bases). Trimming shortened V by 5 bases and J by 4 bases, and 17 bases separated the two germline ends. The CDR3 runs to 14 residues. Germline V gene data show CDR1 as SQVTM and CDR2 as ANQGSEA. In DNA, the CDR3 is TGCAGCGTTCAGACAGGGTTGGAGGGAGAGACCCAGTACTTC. This gives the protein CSVQTGLEGETQYF.

This clonotype was counted ten times or more. The V call is TRBV6-2 or TRBV6-3, the J call TRBJ2-7; D gene unclear. The V gene lost 1 base and the J gene lost 2 bases, with 9 bases spanning the gap. Per germline, CDR1 MNHEY and CDR2 SVGEGT. The CDR3 extends over 14 amino acids. In DNA form, the CDR3 reads TGTGCCAGCAGTTACTATGAGGTAACCTACGAGCAGTACTTC. Translating it yields CASSYYEVTYEQYF.

This clonotype was seen a few times. This sequence joins TRBV7-9 and TRBJ2-7, with 7 bases matching TRBD2. The CDR3 length is 15 residues. V shed 1 base and J 2 bases; nucleotides not matched to a gene: 5. The germline CDR1 and CDR2 sequences are SEHNR and FQNEAQ (reference sequence). The CDR3 nucleotides are TGTGCCAGCAGCTTAGGCGGCGGGAGAGCCTACGAGCAGTACGTC. It codes for CASSLGGGRAYEQYV.

This clonotype appeared many times. This rearrangement joins TRBV6-5 to TRBJ1-3; D unresolved. V was shortened by 1 base and J by 0 bases, with 4 bases between the two germline ends. The CDR3 runs 14 residues. Germline assignment: CDR1 MNHEY and CDR2 SVGAGI. Here the CDR3 reads CASSYFPSGNTIYF. The CDR3, as DNA: TGTGCCAGCAGTTACTTCCCCTCTGGAAACACCATATATTTT.

The V and J genes are TRBV14 and TRBJ2-5, with D maybe TRBD2 (6 bases). Germline assignment: CDR1 SGHDN and CDR2 FVKESK. The V gene lost 0 bases and the J gene lost 5 bases, with 22 bases spanning the gap. The CDR3 has 18 residues. This CDR3 is CASSQDPRRELPSETQYF. The CDR3 region has the DNA TGTGCCAGCAGCCAAGATCCCCGACGGGAGCTTCCGTCGGAGACCCAGTACTTC.